This T cell receptor (beta chain) was recorded in a study of blood T cell repertoires in COVID-19. Study-wide background: Samples of COVID-19 (acute and convalescent) were obtained from the United States, Italy and Spain. From T cells, B-cell-depleted T cells, or PBMCs came the material, which was cDNA or gDNA.

The CDR3 has 13 residues. From germline, CDR1 is SNHLY and CDR2 FYNNEI. Germline trimming cut 6 bases from V and 0 bases from J; bases unmatched to any gene: 1. Clones were read by immunoSEQ multiplex PCR, and TCRdb kept only the in-frame ones, dropping some. This sample has 310,000 or so clones, with about 83% found just once. This clonotype originated in a woman aged 50 to 65 with acute or convalescent COVID-19. Specimen: peripheral blood. The rearrangement uses TRBV2 and TRBJ2-7; 8 bases line up with TRBD1. The DNA for the CDR3 is TGTGCCAGCAGAGACAGGGGCTCCTACGAGCAGTACGTC. Translating it yields CASRDRGSYEQYV.